This TCR beta chain is drawn from a study of PD-L1 blockade in urothelial cancer. Indicated time point: peripheral blood 6 weeks after treatment start. Method: immunoSEQ multiplex PCR; TCRdb's copy keeps in-frame clones and lacks some. Seen here are around 38,000 clones, about 86% observed once, and the top ten hold 24%. The sample holds one count of this clone. Sample: PBMCs, taken around atezolizumab (anti-PD-L1) treatment. The clonotype was recovered from a man in his 60s with urothelial cancer.

CDR3 nucleotide sequence: TGTGCCAGCAGCCCCCCGGCCGGACAGGGTTCTCACGAGACCCAGTACTTC. This sequence encodes CASSPPAGQGSHETQYF. The rearrangement uses TRBV9 and TRBJ2-5, with 8 bases matching TRBD1. The V gene end was trimmed by 4 bases and the J gene end by 5 bases; junction bases not matched to a gene: 16. The CDR3 is made up of 17 amino acids. Germline V gene sequence: CDR1 SGDLS, CDR2 YYNGEE. The full variable domain, completed using reference TRBV9 and TRBJ2-5, is DSGVTQTPKHLITATGQRVTLRCSPRSGDLSVYWYQQSLDQGLQFLIQYYNGEERAKGNILERFSAQQFPDLHSELNLSSLELGDSALYFCASSPPAGQGSHETQYFGPGTRLLVL.